This T cell receptor (beta chain) is from a study of T cells in Graves' hyperthyroidism and ophthalmopathy. With respect to this clonotype: As yet, its antigen is unknown.

Regions amplified from RNA transcripts were the TCR beta CDR3 regions. First-round RT-PCR targeting the TCR CDR3 was performed with the HTBI primer set. TCRdb reprocessed the multiplex PCR reads via MiXCR and lists one record per CDR3 protein. The data contain hundreds of thousands of distinct CDR3 sequences, 46% of them singletons. CDR1 is SNHLY and CDR2 is FYNNEI in the germline V gene. With 3 bases removed from V and 1 base from J, the gap between germline ends came to 9 bases. The CDR3 covers 15 residues. General study results and limits: Most expanded thyroid clonotypes above 0.001 also appeared in blood.

The TCR was taken from a woman younger than 35 with Graves' hyperthyroidism. The sequencing sample was made of peripheral blood or thyroid tissue (not recorded which). The V call is TRBV2, the J call TRBJ2-2; tentatively, D is TRBD2 (5 bases). This CDR3 is CASSDDRGNTGELFF. The CDR3 DNA sequence: TGTGCCAGCAGTGATGACCGGGGGAACACCGGGGAGCTGTTTTTT.